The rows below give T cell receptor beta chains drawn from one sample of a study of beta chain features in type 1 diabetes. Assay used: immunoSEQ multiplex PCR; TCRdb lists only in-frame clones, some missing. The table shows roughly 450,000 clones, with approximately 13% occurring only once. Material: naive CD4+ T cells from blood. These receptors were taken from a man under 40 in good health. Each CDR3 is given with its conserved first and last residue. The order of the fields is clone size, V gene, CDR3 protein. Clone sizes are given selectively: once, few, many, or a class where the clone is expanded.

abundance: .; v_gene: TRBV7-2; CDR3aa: CASSVQGGNQPQHF
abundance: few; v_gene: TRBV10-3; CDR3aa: CAISYRGPPYEQYF
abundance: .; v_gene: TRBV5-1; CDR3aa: CASSLGTEYYGYTF
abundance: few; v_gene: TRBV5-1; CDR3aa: CASSQDRASTDTQYF
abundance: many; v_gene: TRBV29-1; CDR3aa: CSGQEGPEETQYF
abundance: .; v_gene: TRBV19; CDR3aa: CASSTTGWGTDTQYF
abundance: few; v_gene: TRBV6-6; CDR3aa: CASSPTDKETQYF
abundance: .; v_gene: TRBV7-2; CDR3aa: CASSVQTATNEKLFF
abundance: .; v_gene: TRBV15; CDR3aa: CATYGQGALHYGYTF
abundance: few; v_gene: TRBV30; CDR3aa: CAWIFLNTEAFF
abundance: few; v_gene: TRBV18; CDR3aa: CASSPGTSTDTQYF
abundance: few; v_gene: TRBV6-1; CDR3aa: CASSELGNEQFF
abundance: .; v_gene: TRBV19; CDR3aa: CASSIPGDKNIQYF
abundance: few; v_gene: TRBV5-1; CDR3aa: CASSSLGQTSYEQYF
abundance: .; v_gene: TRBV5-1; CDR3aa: CASSLGDQGPSYEQYF
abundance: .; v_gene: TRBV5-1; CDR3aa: CASSSLPGAGANVLTF
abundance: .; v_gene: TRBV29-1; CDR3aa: CSAETGRSGNEQFF
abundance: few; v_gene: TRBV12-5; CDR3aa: CASGRSTGELFF
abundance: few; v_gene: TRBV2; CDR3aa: CASSRQYTDTQYF
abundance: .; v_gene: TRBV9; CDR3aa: CASSVLDQGFVQETQYF
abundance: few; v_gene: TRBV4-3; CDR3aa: CASSQDAGPVPYNEQFF
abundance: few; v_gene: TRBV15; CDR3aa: CATSRGLATYTGELFF
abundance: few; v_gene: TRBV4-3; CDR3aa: CASSQETDSSPLHF
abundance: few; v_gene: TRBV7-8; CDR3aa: CASSLGIADTQYF
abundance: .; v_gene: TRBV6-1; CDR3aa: CASSELRNEQFF
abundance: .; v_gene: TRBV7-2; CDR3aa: CASSHGGNTEAFF
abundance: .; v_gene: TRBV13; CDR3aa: CASSFPKLAGGPGEQFF
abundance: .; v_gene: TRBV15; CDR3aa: CATSRDLPKQGDNSPLHF
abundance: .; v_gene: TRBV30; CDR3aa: CAWTRRSGDGGTEAFF
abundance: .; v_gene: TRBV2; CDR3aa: CASRQTSGGPTTQYF
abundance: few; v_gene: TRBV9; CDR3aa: CASSARTSSYNEQFF
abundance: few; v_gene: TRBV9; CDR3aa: CASSVALRGADTEAFF
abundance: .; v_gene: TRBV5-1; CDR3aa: CASSKDRGDYNEQFF
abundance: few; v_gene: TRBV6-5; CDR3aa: CASSYAGPRNEQFF
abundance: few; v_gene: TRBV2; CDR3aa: CASSILAGDFADTQYF
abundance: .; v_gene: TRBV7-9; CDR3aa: CASSLPINRGPKANYGYTF
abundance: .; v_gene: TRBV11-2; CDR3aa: CASSFTSGKETQYF
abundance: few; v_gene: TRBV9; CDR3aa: CASSAGQGFYEQYF
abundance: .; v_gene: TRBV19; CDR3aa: CASSPRTGRSYNEQFF
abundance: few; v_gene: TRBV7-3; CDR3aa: CASSLGPWGTGELFF
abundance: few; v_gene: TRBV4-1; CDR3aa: CASSRIGQGLTDTQYF
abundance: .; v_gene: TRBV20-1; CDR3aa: CSAPLAETQYF
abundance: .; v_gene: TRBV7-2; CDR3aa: CASSPRGAGYEQYF